Presented here are 18 T cell receptor beta chains from one specimen sequenced in a study of blood T cell repertoires in COVID-19 (dated by TCRdb to the early 2020s). The library was built by means of the immunoSEQ multiplex PCR assay. In TCRdb, the immuneACCESS table is reduced to in-frame sequences with V and J assigned. These tables do not hold every clone; where another copy was compared, an unresolved V gene accounts for under half, and the others remain unexplained. This sample gives 200,000 to 250,000 clones in total; just over 85% of them show up just once. Together, the top ten hold roughly 1.5% of the sample. The sample consisted of peripheral blood. The receptors stem from a man aged 18-30 years with active or convalescent COVID-19.

J is TRBJ2-5 and V is TRBV5-1; 7 bases are a match to TRBD1. The germline gives CDR1 SGHRS, CDR2 YFSETQ. Trimming removed 4 bases from V and 2 bases from J; junction bases left unmatched: 8. The CDR3 sequence is 15 residues long. The CDR3, as DNA: TGCGCCAGCAGCCGGTCACAGGGGTGGCAAGAGACCCAGTACTTC. As protein: CASSRSQGWQETQYF. Looking up the rest from reference TRBV5-1 and TRBJ2-5 gives the full variable domain: KAGVTQTPRYLIKTRGQQVTLSCSPISGHRSVSWYQQTPGQGLQFLFEYFSETQRNKGNFPGRFSGRQFSNSRSEMNVSTLELGDSALYLCASSRSQGWQETQYFGPGTRLLVL.

This clone came up a few times. The genes are TRBV12-2 and TRBJ2-7; TRBD2, the table's D call, lacks a check against the DNA. TRBV12-2 is recorded as a pseudogene. The CDR3 spans 15 residues. Written as DNA, the CDR3 is TGTGCAAGTCGCCGGGGACTAGCGGCCGCCTACGAGCAGTACTTC. Translated, it gives CASRRGLAAAYEQYF.

V is TRBV4-1 and J is TRBJ2-3, with D possibly TRBD1 on 5 matching bases. The CDR3 covers 17 residues. Germline V gene data show CDR1 as MGHRA and CDR2 as YSYEKL. Between the trimmed V and J ends, which lost 1 base and 4 bases, there was a span of 18 bases. The CDR3 loop is CASSQGVLFLGPDTQYF. CDR3 bases: TGCGCCAGCAGCCAAGGGGTTCTTTTTCTGGGGCCAGATACGCAGTATTTT.

The chain joins TRBV5-4 to TRBJ2-5; 8 bases map to TRBD2. This CDR3 is built from 16 residues. The J segment lost 5 bases and the V segment lost 4 bases, leaving 13 bases of the junction unmatched. From germline, CDR1 is SGHNT and CDR2 YYREEE (reference sequence). CDR3 bases: TGTGCCAGCAGCCCCAGTGGGACTAGGGGTGGGGAGACCCAGTACTTC. It is translated as CASSPSGTRGGETQYF.

The chain employs TRBV28 and TRBJ1-6; D is uncertain. CDR1 MDHEN and CDR2 SYDVKM come from the germline V gene. The CDR3 is 13 residues long. Trimming stripped 6 bases from V and 13 bases from J, with 16 bases between. DNA of the CDR3: TGTGCCAGCAGAACGGAGTTACGGTCCCCCCTCCACTTT. The encoded protein is CASRTELRSPLHF.

V gene TRBV28 combines with J gene TRBJ2-3; TRBD2 aligns across 9 bases. CDR1 MDHEN and CDR2 SYDVKM come from the germline V gene. Losses at the gene ends were 2 bases for V and 8 bases for J; bases not matched to a gene: 8. The CDR3 covers 15 residues. CDR3 residues: CASSLLGASGATQYF. Written as DNA, the CDR3 is TGTGCCAGCAGTTTACTCGGGGCTAGCGGGGCTACGCAGTATTTT. The whole variable domain, filled in from reference TRBV28 and TRBJ2-3, reads DVKVTQSSRYLVKRTGEKVFLECVQDMDHENMFWYRQDPGLGLRLIYFSYDVKMKEKGDIPEGYSVSREKKERFSLILESASTNQTSMYLCASSLLGASGATQYFGPGTRLTVL.

This clone has only a few counts. The chain couples TRBV6-1 to TRBJ1-1, with 12 bases fitting TRBD1. Trimming cost V 3 bases and J 5 bases; bases outside gene matches: 13. CDR3 size: 18 residues. Looked up from germline, CDR1 is MNHNS and CDR2 is SASEGT. This CDR3 is CASSDVRDRGREWTEAFF. Here the CDR3 DNA reads TGTGCCAGCAGTGACGTGAGGGACAGGGGGCGAGAGTGGACTGAAGCTTTCTTT.

The J gene is TRBJ1-1, the V gene TRBV6-5; 8 bases align to TRBD1. V was clipped by 8 bases and J by 7 bases; unmatched bases: 15. Germline V gene data show CDR1 as MNHEY and CDR2 as SVGAGI. CDR3 length equals 15 residues. In DNA form, the CDR3 reads TGTGCCAGCGCCCCCCAGGACAGGGTAAATCTTGAAGCTTTCTTT. Translated, it gives CASAPQDRVNLEAFF.

The chain joins TRBV5-5 to TRBJ1-1, with D tentatively TRBD1 (5 bases). Per the germline V gene, CDR1 is SGHKS and CDR2 is YYEKEE (reference sequence). V was shortened by 2 bases and J by 4 bases, with 18 bases between the two germline ends. There are 16 residues in the CDR3. The CDR3: CASSFILGQGGTEAFF. In DNA, the CDR3 is TGTGCCAGCAGCTTTATATTGGGTCAGGGCGGCACTGAAGCTTTCTTT.

The chain recombines TRBV7-8 with TRBJ2-7, with D possibly being TRBD2 (5 bases). This CDR3 contains 15 residues. From germline, CDR1 is SGHVS and CDR2 FQNEAQ. The ends were cut back, 5 bases at V and 0 bases at J, with 14 bases in the middle. This CDR3 is CASSPSLGSSYEQYF. CDR3 in DNA: TGTGCCAGCAGCCCGTCACTAGGGAGCTCCTACGAGCAGTACTTC.

V usage is TRBV4-1 and J usage is TRBJ2-3; TRBD2 is a possible D gene (5 bases). The germline V and J ends were trimmed by 0 bases and 8 bases, with 18 bases remaining between them. The CDR3 contains 16 residues. Germline CDR1 and CDR2: MGHRA and YSYEKL. This CDR3 reads CASSQEDPGAGGTQYF. The CDR3 nucleotides read TGCGCCAGCAGCCAAGAAGACCCGGGTGCGGGCGGTACGCAGTATTTT.

The chain employs TRBV23-1 and TRBJ1-2, with 7 bases lining up with TRBD1. TRBV23-1 is sorted into the ORF group, with uncertain function. There are 16 residues in the CDR3. V lost 6 bases, J lost 1 base, and 11 bases stayed unmatched. CDR3 bases: TGCGCCAGCAGCGTGACAACCCGACAGGGTAACTATGGCTACACCTTC. The encoded protein is CASSVTTRQGNYGYTF.

This chain joins TRBV7-9 and TRBJ2-3; 7 positions match TRBD2. The germline V gene encodes CDR1 SEHNR and CDR2 FQNEAQ (reference sequence). The CDR3 loop spans 13 amino acids. The V gene end was trimmed by 8 bases and the J gene end by 6 bases; junction bases not matched to a gene: 8. Written as DNA, the CDR3 is TGTGCCAGCGGCGGGAGCGGAGCGGATACGCAGTATTTT. As protein: CASGGSGADTQYF. Based on the CDR3 plus reference TRBV7-9 and TRBJ2-3, the full variable domain is DTGVSQNPRHKITKRGQNVTFRCDPISEHNRLYWYRQTLGQGPEFLTYFQNEAQLEKSRLLSDRFSAERPKGSFSTLEIQRTEQGDSAMYLCASGGSGADTQYFGPGTRLTVL.

The chain recombines TRBV19 with TRBJ1-2; D is ambiguous. The CDR3 has 13 residues. V was clipped by 5 bases and J by 6 bases, with 13 bases between them. CDR1 and CDR2 from the germline V gene are LNHDA and SQIVND (reference sequence). The CDR3 coding sequence is TGTGCCAGTAGTCTGGCCGGAGACGATGGCTACACCTTC. Protein sequence: CASSLAGDDGYTF.

The chain joins TRBV15 to TRBJ1-1; D not certain. The CDR3 is 12 residues long. The ends were cut back, 4 bases at V and 3 bases at J, with 6 bases in the middle. The germline V gene encodes CDR1 LNHNV and CDR2 YYDKDF (reference sequence). The CDR3 DNA sequence: TGTGCCACCAGCACCCCGGACACTGAAGCTTTCTTT. Residues: CATSTPDTEAFF. Together with reference TRBV15 and TRBJ1-1, the CDR3 gives the full variable domain: DAMVIQNPRYQVTQFGKPVTLSCSQTLNHNVMYWYQQKSSQAPKLLFHYYDKDFNNEADTPDNFQSRRPNTSFCFLDIRSPGLGDTAMYLCATSTPDTEAFFGQGTRLTVV.

The chain uses TRBV7-2 and TRBJ2-7; a possible D gene is TRBD2 (5 bases). The CDR3 contains 16 residues. Trimming removed 3 bases at V and 6 bases at J, with 21 bases between. Germline V CDR1 and CDR2: SGHTA, FQGNSA. The CDR3 spells CASSFSSGIRVAEQYF. The CDR3 bases are TGTGCCAGCAGCTTCAGTTCCGGGATCCGCGTCGCCGAGCAGTACTTC.

The V call is TRBV19, the J call TRBJ1-5; 7 bases match TRBD1. The ends lost 3 bases at V and 5 bases at J; junction bases unmatched: 7. Per the germline V gene, CDR1 is LNHDA and CDR2 is SQIVND (reference sequence). The CDR3 consists of 15 residues. CDR3 DNA sequence: TGTGCCAGTAGTATCCCCCAGGGGGGTTATCAGCCCCAGCATTTT. It encodes CASSIPQGGYQPQHF.

The chain has TRBV6-1 and TRBJ1-5, with a tentative D call TRBD1 (6 bases). Germline V gene lookup returns CDR1 MNHNS and CDR2 SASEGT. Between the trimmed V and J ends, which lost 3 bases and 6 bases, there was a span of 15 bases. CDR3 length: 15 amino acids. The DNA for the CDR3 is TGTGCCAGCAGTGATGGGGGCTTATTGCGTCAGCCCCAGCATTTT. Translation gives CASSDGGLLRQPQHF.